One sample yielded the 21 T cell receptor beta chains listed below, sequenced in a study of T cells after yellow fever vaccination. Each CDR3 protein is one row after TCRdb ran MiXCR on the 5' RACE reads. The profile shows 150,000 or so distinct CDR3 sequences, approximately 6.8% of them singletons. This specimen was CD4+ T cells sorted from PBMCs, taken around 5 days after the first yellow fever vaccination. The source is a man aged 18 to 30 who received the YFV17D yellow fever vaccine.

This clonotype was observed a few times. The chain has TRBV5-1 and TRBJ2-1; D not certain. The CDR3 has 15 residues. V lost 4 bases and J lost 5, with 16 bases in between. Germline values: CDR1 SGHRS, CDR2 YFSETQ. The CDR3 region has the DNA TGCGCCAGCAGCCAGACTCGGCAGACCCACAATGAGCAGTTCTTC. Translation gives CASSQTRQTHNEQFF.

This clonotype was picked up a small number of times. The chain joins TRBV12-3 or TRBV12-4 to TRBJ2-7, with TRBD2 matching over 8 bases. This CDR3 contains 14 residues. Trimming at V came to 2 bases and at J to 4 bases, leaving 4 bases not matched to a gene. This chain's CDR3 is CASSLFGGGYEQYF. CDR3 coding DNA: TGTGCCAGCAGTTTATTCGGGGGGGGGTACGAGCAGTACTTC.

This clonotype was detected ten times or more. V and J are TRBV5-4 and TRBJ2-3; D is possibly TRBD2 (6 bases). The CDR3 covers 16 residues. Germline V lookup: CDR1 SGHNT, CDR2 YYREEE (reference sequence). V gave up 4 bases and J gave up 0 bases, with 15 bases separating them. The CDR3 here is CASSAGTDASTDTQYF. DNA of the CDR3: TGTGCCAGCAGCGCGGGGACGGATGCTAGCACAGATACGCAGTATTTT.

This clonotype showed up many times. This chain connects TRBV20-1 to TRBJ1-1, with 7 bases lining up with TRBD1. Losses at the gene ends were 1 base for V and 4 bases for J; bases not matched to a gene: 6. From germline, CDR1 is DFQATT and CDR2 SNEGSKA (reference sequence). CDR3 length equals 14 residues. The CDR3 reads CSARAPGTATEAFF. The CDR3 DNA follows: TGCAGTGCTAGAGCCCCCGGGACAGCCACTGAAGCTTTCTTT.

This clonotype has at least ten counts. This chain links TRBV12-3 or TRBV12-4 with TRBJ1-2; D call uncertain. CDR3 length: 13 residues. Trimming cost V 0 bases and J 7 bases, with 9 bases left between them. CDR3 sequence reads: CASSLARAGGYTF. The CDR3 region has the DNA TGTGCCAGCAGTTTAGCGCGAGCAGGTGGCTACACCTTC.

Ten or more counts support this clonotype. The chain couples TRBV11-2 to TRBJ2-7; 12 bases fit TRBD2. Germline-derived CDR1 and CDR2 are SGHAT and FQNNGV. V lost 3 bases, J lost 7 bases, and 10 bases stayed unmatched. The CDR3 runs 16 residues. The CDR3: CASSLNPSGGAGEQYF. CDR3 DNA sequence: TGTGCCAGCAGCTTGAACCCTAGCGGGGGGGCCGGTGAGCAGTACTTC.

In the case of this clonotype: Given a much more abundant clone one base away, this may be a read error. V gene TRBV24-1 combines with J gene TRBJ2-5, with D perhaps TRBD2 (6 bases). This CDR3 contains 16 residues. CDR1 is KGHDR, CDR2 SFDVKD, per germline. The CDR3 loop is CVTSDLQFGGQETQYF. The CDR3 coding sequence is TGTGTCACCAGTGATTTGCAGTTCGGGGGCCAAGAGACCCAGTACTTC.

This clonotype was observed a single time. A single base separates this from a much larger clone, so it may be a read error. V and J are TRBV7-2 and TRBJ1-4, with 9 bases lining up with TRBD1. The V segment lost 5 bases and the J segment 16 bases; nucleotides outside the gene matches: 8. CDR1 is SGHTA, CDR2 FQGNSA, per germline. The CDR3 has 12 amino acids. The CDR3 coding sequence is TGTGCCAGCAGCACACAGGGGGCGCTTCGGTTTTTT. Amino acids: CASSTQGALRFF.

There are many counts of this clonotype. The chain carries TRBV3-1 and TRBJ2-2, with unresolved D. Germline V gene lookup returns CDR1 LGHDT and CDR2 YNNKEL (reference sequence). Deletions cut 4 bases from V and 3 bases from J, with 6 bases between. This CDR3 has 13 amino acids. This chain's CDR3 is CASSRVDTGELFF. Written as DNA, the CDR3 is TGTGCCAGCAGCCGCGTAGACACCGGGGAGCTGTTTTTT.

This clonotype was recorded many times. The rearrangement links TRBV18 to TRBJ2-3; TRBD1 matches at 8 bases. The J segment lost 11 bases and the V segment lost 0 bases, leaving 1 base of the junction unmatched. This CDR3 spans 12 amino acids. CDR1 is KGHSH, CDR2 LQKENI, per germline. For the CDR3, the DNA is TGTGCCAGCTCACCACCAGACAGGGGGCAGTATTTT. Residues: CASSPPDRGQYF.

The chain carries TRBV5-1 and TRBJ2-3; 10 nucleotides align to TRBD2. This CDR3 has 17 residues. The junction had 9 bases not matched to a gene; V was cut back by 0 bases and J by 5 bases. Germline-derived CDR1 and CDR2 are SGHRS and YFSETQ. CDR3 amino acids: CASSLGVVAGGKDTQYF. CDR3 DNA sequence: TGCGCCAGCAGCTTGGGAGTGGTAGCGGGGGGTAAAGATACGCAGTATTTT.

This clonotype was recorded many times. The chain is built from TRBV28 and TRBJ2-3; D gene ambiguous. The germline gives CDR1 MDHEN, CDR2 SYDVKM. This CDR3 has 12 residues. Between the trimmed V and J ends, which lost 5 bases and 8 bases, there was a span of 11 bases. CDR3 residues: CASSLRPGTQYF. DNA for the CDR3: TGTGCCAGCAGTCTCCGGCCGGGTACGCAGTATTTT.

In this sample, this clonotype turned up a few times. The chain employs TRBV20-1 and TRBJ2-6; D gene uncertain. V was cut by 0 bases and J by 0 bases, with 6 bases left in between. CDR3 length equals 15 residues. Germline V lookup: CDR1 DFQATT, CDR2 SNEGSKA (reference sequence). In DNA form, the CDR3 reads TGCAGTGCTAGAGAGCTGGCCTCTGGGGCCAACGTCCTGACTTTC. Its translation: CSARELASGANVLTF.

V and J are TRBV5-1 and TRBJ2-3; a possible D gene is TRBD2 (6 bases). CDR1 SGHRS and CDR2 YFSETQ come from the germline V gene. Trimming removed 0 bases at V and 4 bases at J, with 9 bases between. This CDR3 comprises 14 residues. The CDR3 sequence is CASSLGLGSDTQYF. The CDR3 region has the DNA TGCGCCAGCAGCTTGGGACTAGGCTCAGATACGCAGTATTTT.

This clonotype was detected only a few times. CDR3 protein: CASSLGFTEQFF. The CDR3 region has the DNA TGCGCCAGCAGCTTGGGTTTCACTGAGCAGTTCTTC. The chain employs TRBV5-1 and TRBJ2-1; D gene unclear. Germline V CDR1 and CDR2: SGHRS, YFSETQ. Trimming took 0 bases from V and 9 from J, leaving 7 bases between them. The length of the CDR3 is 12 residues.

This clonotype was counted a few times. The chain recombines TRBV12-5 with TRBJ2-5, with TRBD2 matching 8 bases. With V trimmed by 4 bases and J by 2 bases, 0 bases remained unmatched. This CDR3 comprises 13 residues. Germline assignment: CDR1 LGHNT and CDR2 FRNRAP. The CDR3 DNA is TGTGCTAGTGGTTCTAGCGGGCAAGAGACCCAGTACTTC. It codes for CASGSSGQETQYF.

This clonotype was detected a few times. The DNA of the CDR3 is TGTGCCAGCAGCTCCGGGACAGGGGGGGGGACCCAGTACTTC. Translating it yields CASSSGTGGGTQYF. The genes are TRBV12-3 or TRBV12-4 and TRBJ2-5; 11 nucleotides align to TRBD1. This CDR3 has 14 amino acids. Trimming removed 6 bases from V and 7 bases from J; junction bases left unmatched: 7.

This clonotype was found a few times. The chain uses TRBV7-9 and TRBJ1-2; no firm D call. The V end was cut by 5 bases, the J end by 4 bases, with 17 bases between. Per germline, CDR1 SEHNR and CDR2 FQNEAQ (reference sequence). The CDR3 is made up of 15 amino acids. Here the CDR3 reads CASSERGIKGYGYTF. The CDR3 coding sequence is TGTGCCAGCAGCGAGCGGGGAATCAAGGGCTATGGCTACACCTTC.

In this sample, this clonotype turned up many times. The J gene is TRBJ1-2, the V gene TRBV4-3; perhaps TRBD1 as D (6 bases). V was cut by 2 bases and J by 4 bases, with 11 bases left in between. CDR3 length: 14 amino acids. From germline, CDR1 is LGHNA and CDR2 YSLEER. CDR3 sequence reads: CASSQLDRSYGYTF. CDR3 in DNA: TGCGCCAGCAGCCAACTCGACAGGAGCTATGGCTACACCTTC.

This clonotype showed up many times. The V gene is TRBV7-6, the J gene TRBJ2-3; 7 bases agree with TRBD2. Trimming cost V 1 base and J 4 bases; bases outside gene matches: 5. The CDR3 covers 15 residues. Germline CDR1 reads SGHVS; CDR2 reads FNYEAQ. The CDR3 spells CASSLVLASSDTQYF. Here the CDR3 DNA reads TGTGCCAGCAGCTTAGTACTAGCGTCTTCAGATACGCAGTATTTT.

This clonotype was observed a handful of times. V and J are TRBV13 and TRBJ2-5; D may be TRBD1 (5 bases). Trimming left V 2 bases short and J 5 bases short, with 12 bases between. Per the germline V gene, CDR1 is PRHDT and CDR2 is FYEKMQ (reference sequence). This CDR3 is built from 14 residues. Written as DNA, the CDR3 is TGTGCCAGCAGCTTAAATCCAGGGTTCGAGACCCAGTACTTC. Protein: CASSLNPGFETQYF.